One T cell receptor (beta chain) is described in this entry. Germline V CDR1 and CDR2: LGHNT, FRNRAP. With 2 bases removed from V and 6 bases from J, the gap between germline ends came to 25 bases. The CDR3 has 18 amino acids. The data are from a study of OX40 agonist ivuxolimab in advanced cancers. TCRdb keeps only in-frame clones here, not all; method: immunoSEQ multiplex PCR. The repertoire holds 67,000 or so clones, more than 80% seen once, with under 3.5% in the top ten. V and J are TRBV12-5 and TRBJ1-1; no firm D call. This clonotype was obtained from an adult with an advanced solid tumor such as melanoma, head and neck, liver or kidney cancer. The sequencing used CD4+ or CD8+ T cells sorted from blood, collected in a trial of the OX40 agonist ivuxolimab. The CDR3 DNA reads as TGTGCTAGTGGTTTGAACCTTGGTGTGGCCCCGATATCCTCTGAAGCTTTCTTT. Protein: CASGLNLGVAPISSEAFF.